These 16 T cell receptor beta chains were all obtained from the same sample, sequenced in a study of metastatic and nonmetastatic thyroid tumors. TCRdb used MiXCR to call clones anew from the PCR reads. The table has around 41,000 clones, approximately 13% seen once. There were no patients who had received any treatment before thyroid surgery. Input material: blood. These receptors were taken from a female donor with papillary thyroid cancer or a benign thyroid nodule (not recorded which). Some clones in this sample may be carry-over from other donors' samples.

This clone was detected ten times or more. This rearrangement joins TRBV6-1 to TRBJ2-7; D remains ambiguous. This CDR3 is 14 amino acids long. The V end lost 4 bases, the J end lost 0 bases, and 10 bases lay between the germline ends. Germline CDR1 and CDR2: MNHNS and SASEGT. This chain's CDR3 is CASSVSPSSYEQYF. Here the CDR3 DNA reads TGTGCCAGCAGTGTTAGCCCTTCCTCCTACGAGCAGTACTTC.

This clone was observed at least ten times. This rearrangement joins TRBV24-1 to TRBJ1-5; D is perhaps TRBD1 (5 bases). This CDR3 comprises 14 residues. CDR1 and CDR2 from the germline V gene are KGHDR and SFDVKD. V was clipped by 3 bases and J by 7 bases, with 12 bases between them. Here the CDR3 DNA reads TGTGCCACCAGTGATGAGACAGTGAGACAGCCCCAGCATTTT. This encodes CATSDETVRQPQHF.

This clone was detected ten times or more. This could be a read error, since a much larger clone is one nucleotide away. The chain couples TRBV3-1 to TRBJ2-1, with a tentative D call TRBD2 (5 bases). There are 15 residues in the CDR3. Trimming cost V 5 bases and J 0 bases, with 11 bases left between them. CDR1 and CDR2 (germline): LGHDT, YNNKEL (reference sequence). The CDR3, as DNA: TGTGCCAGCAGCTTCCCGGGGAGCTCCTACAATGAGCAGTTCTTC. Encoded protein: CASSFPGSSYNEQFF.

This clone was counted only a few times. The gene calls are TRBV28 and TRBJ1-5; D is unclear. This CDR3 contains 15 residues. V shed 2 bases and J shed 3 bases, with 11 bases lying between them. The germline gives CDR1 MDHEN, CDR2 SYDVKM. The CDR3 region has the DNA TGTGCCAGCAGTTTACCGGGTGGAATCAATCAGCCCCAGCATTTT. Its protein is CASSLPGGINQPQHF.

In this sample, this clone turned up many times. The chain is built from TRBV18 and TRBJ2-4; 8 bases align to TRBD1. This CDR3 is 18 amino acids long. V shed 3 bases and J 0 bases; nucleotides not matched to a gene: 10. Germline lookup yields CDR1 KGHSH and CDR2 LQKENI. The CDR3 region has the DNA TGTGCCAGCTCACCCGGGCAGGGGGCGGATTCAGCCAAAAACATTCAGTACTTC. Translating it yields CASSPGQGADSAKNIQYF. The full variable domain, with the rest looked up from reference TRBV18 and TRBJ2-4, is NAGVMQNPRHLVRRRGQEARLRCSPMKGHSHVYWYRQLPEEGLKFMVYLQKENIIDESGMPKERFSAEFPKEGPSILRIQQVVRGDSAAYFCASSPGQGADSAKNIQYFGAGTRLSVL.

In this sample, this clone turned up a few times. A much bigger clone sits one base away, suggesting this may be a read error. The CDR3 is CAWSVRIGTEAFF. CDR3 in DNA: TGTGCCTGGAGTGTTCGTATCGGCACTGAAGCTTTCTTT. The chain recombines TRBV30 with TRBJ1-1; no clear D. V was shortened by 0 bases and J by 4 bases, with 9 bases between the two germline ends. Germline-derived CDR1 and CDR2 are GTSNPN and SVGIG (reference sequence). CDR3 length: 13 residues.

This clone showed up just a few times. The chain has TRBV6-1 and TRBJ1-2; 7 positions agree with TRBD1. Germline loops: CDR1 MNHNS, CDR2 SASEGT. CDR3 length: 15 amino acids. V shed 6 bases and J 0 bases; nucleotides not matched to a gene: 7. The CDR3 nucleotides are TGTGCCAGCAGGGAGCAGGGGGAGGCTAACTATGGCTACACCTTC. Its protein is CASREQGEANYGYTF.

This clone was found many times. The CDR3 DNA is TGTGCCAGCACTCTACAGGGGGCGAGTCAGCCCCAGCATTTT. Its translation is CASTLQGASQPQHF. The rearrangement uses TRBV2 and TRBJ1-5, with 9 bases lining up with TRBD1. The CDR3 covers 14 residues. V lost 7 bases to trimming and J lost 6 bases; unmatched junction nucleotides: 7. The germline V gene has CDR1 SNHLY and CDR2 FYNNEI.

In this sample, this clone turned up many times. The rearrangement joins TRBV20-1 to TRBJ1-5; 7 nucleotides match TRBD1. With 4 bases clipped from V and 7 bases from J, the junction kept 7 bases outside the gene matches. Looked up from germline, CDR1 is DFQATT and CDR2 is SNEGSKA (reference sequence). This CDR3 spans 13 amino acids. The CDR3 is CSANQGVGQPQHF. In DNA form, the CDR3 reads TGCAGTGCTAACCAGGGGGTTGGACAGCCCCAGCATTTT.

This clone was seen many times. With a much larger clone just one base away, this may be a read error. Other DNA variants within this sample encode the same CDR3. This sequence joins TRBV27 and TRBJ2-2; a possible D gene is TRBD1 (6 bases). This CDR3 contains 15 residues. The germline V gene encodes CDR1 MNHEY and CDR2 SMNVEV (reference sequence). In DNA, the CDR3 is TGTGCCAGCAGTTTTTCAGGGGTCGGCACCGGGGACCTGTTTTTT. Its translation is CASSFSGVGTGDLFF.

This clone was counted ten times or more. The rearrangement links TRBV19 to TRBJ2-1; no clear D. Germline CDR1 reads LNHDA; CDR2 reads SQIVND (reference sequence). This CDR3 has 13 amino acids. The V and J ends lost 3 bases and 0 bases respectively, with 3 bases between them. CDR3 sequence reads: CASSMGSYNEQFF. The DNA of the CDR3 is TGTGCCAGTAGTATGGGCTCCTACAATGAGCAGTTCTTC.

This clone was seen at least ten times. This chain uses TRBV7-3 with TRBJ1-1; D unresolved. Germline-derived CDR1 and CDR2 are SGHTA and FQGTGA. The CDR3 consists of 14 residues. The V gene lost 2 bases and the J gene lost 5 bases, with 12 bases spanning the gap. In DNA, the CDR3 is TGTGCCAGCAGCTTAGAGGGCCTCAAGACTGAAGCTTTCTTT. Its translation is CASSLEGLKTEAFF.

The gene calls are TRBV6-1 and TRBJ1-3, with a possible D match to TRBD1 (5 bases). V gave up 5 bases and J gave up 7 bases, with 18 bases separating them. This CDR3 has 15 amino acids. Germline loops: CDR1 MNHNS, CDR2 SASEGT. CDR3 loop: CASSLTGAGGNTIYF. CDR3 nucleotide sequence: TGTGCCAGCAGTCTCACCGGGGCCGGTGGGAACACCATATATTTT.

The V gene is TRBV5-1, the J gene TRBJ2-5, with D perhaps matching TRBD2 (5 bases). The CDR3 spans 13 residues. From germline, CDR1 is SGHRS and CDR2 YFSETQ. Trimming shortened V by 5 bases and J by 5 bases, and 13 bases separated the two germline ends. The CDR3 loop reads CASRSHGGETQYF. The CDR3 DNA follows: TGCGCCAGCAGGTCTCATGGCGGGGAGACCCAGTACTTC. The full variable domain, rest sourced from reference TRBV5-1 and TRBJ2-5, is KAGVTQTPRYLIKTRGQQVTLSCSPISGHRSVSWYQQTPGQGLQFLFEYFSETQRNKGNFPGRFSGRQFSNSRSEMNVSTLELGDSALYLCASRSHGGETQYFGPGTRLLVL.

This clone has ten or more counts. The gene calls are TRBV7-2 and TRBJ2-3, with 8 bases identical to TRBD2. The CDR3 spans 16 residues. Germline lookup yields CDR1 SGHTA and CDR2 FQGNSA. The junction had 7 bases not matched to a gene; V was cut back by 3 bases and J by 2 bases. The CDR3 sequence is CASSFGSSGPTDTQYF. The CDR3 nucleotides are TGTGCCAGCAGCTTTGGTTCTAGCGGGCCCACAGATACGCAGTATTTT.

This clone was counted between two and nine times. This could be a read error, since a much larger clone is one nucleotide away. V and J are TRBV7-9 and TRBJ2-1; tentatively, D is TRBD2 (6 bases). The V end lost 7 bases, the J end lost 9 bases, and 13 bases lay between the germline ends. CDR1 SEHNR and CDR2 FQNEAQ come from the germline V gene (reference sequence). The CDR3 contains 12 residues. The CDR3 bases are TGTGCCAGCATACCGGACGGGGGTGAGCAGTTCTTC. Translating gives CASIPDGGEQFF.